This T cell receptor beta chain was recorded in a study of metastatic and nonmetastatic thyroid tumors. Each patient went into thyroid surgery without having received any treatment. This clone turned up a few times. Its antigen is unidentified. General study results and limits: As reported, TCR beta diversity in blood and tumor was significantly higher in malignant thyroid tumors than in benign nodules.

From germline, CDR1 is MDHEN and CDR2 SYDVKM. This CDR3 contains 18 residues. The junction had 10 bases not matched to a gene; V was cut back by 0 bases and J by 0 bases. TCRdb reprocessed the PCR reads using MiXCR. This sample has thousands of clones; approximately 32% occur once, and the top ten carry 15% to 20%. This receptor was taken from a female donor with papillary thyroid cancer or a benign thyroid nodule (not recorded which). Some clones in this sample may be carry-over from other donors' samples. The chain uses TRBV28 and TRBJ1-1; TRBD1 matches at 7 bases. What was sequenced was adjacent normal tissue. DNA for the CDR3: TGTGCCAGCAGTTTATGGGGGATTGGGGACAGCTTGAACACTGAAGCTTTCTTT. Translating gives CASSLWGIGDSLNTEAFF.